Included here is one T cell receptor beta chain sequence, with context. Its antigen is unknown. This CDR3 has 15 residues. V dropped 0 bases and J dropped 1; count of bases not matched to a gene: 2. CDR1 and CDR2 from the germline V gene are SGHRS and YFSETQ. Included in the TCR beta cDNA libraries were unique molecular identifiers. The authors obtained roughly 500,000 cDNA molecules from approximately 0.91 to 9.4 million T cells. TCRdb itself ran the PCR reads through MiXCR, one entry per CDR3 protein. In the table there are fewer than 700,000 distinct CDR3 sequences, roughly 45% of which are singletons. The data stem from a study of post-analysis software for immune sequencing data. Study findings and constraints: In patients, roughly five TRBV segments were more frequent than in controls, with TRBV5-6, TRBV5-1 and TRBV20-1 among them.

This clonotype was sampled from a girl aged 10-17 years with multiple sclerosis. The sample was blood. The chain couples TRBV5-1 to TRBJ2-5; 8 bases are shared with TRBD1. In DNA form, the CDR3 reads TGCGCCAGCAGCTTGGGGACAGGGATCCAAGAGACCCAGTACTTC. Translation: CASSLGTGIQETQYF.